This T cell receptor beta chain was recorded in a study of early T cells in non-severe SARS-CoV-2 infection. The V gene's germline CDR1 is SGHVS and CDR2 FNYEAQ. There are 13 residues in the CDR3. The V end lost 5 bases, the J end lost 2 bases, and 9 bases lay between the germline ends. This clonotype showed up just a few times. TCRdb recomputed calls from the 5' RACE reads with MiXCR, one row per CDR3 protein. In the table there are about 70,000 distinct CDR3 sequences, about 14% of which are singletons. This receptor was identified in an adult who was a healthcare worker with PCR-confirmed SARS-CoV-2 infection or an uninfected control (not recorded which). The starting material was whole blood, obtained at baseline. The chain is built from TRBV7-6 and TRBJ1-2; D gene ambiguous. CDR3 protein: CASSKDANYGYTF. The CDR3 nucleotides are TGTGCCAGCAGCAAAGACGCCAACTATGGCTACACCTTC.